This T cell receptor beta chain emerged from a study of shared clonotypes between healthy human individuals. General study findings and limits: Clonotype sharing among donors was thought likely to change with sequencing depth. Generation probabilities were higher for clonotypes shared across all four sorted-subset donors than for unshared ones.

The CDR3 totals 16 residues. Method: immunoSEQ multiplex PCR; TCRdb's copy keeps in-frame clones and lacks some. The sample has around 300,000 clones, more than 75% seen once. Of note for this clone: Its antigen is as yet unknown.

Adult Caucasians living in Nashville, Tennessee made up all of the donors. CD8 memory pooled CD45RO+ cells and CCR7-negative CD45RA+ TemRA cells. The TCR sequence derives from a man aged 18-30 years in good health. The chain is built from TRBV21-1 and TRBJ2-7; TRBD1 is the table's D call, not checked against the DNA. TRBV21-1 is a known pseudogene. Specimen: memory CD8+ T cells sorted from blood. Subset indicated: CD45RO+ cells pooled with CCR7-negative TemRA cells. The CDR3: CASSKAGPTMTYEQYF. The CDR3 bases are TGTGCCAGCAGCAAAGCGGGTCCGACAATGACCTACGAGCAGTACTTC.